The 14 T cell receptor beta chains below were found in one sample sequenced in a study of blood T cell repertoires in COVID-19. Here immunoSEQ multiplex PCR was the method, and the copy in TCRdb shows in-frame clones only, minus some. The sample lists roughly 300,000 clones; about 83% were seen once. The sample was peripheral blood. These receptors were obtained from a woman aged 50 to 65 with acute or convalescent COVID-19.

J is TRBJ2-7 and V is TRBV4-1; 7 bases line up with TRBD2. V trimming: 3 bases; J trimming: 2 bases; junction bases outside the gene matches: 4. CDR1 and CDR2 from the germline V gene are MGHRA and YSYEKL. The CDR3 spans 14 residues. The CDR3 protein is CASSHRGLAYEQYF. The CDR3 DNA follows: TGCGCCAGCAGCCACCGCGGACTAGCCTACGAGCAGTACTTC.

The chain joins TRBV10-3 to TRBJ2-2, with TRBD1 matching over 9 bases. CDR3 size: 17 residues. Trimming at V came to 5 bases and at J to 2 bases, leaving 9 bases not matched to a gene. Germline-derived CDR1 and CDR2 are ENHRY and SYGVKD. CDR3 sequence (DNA): TGTGCCATCAGTCGTGCTGGGACAGGGCCTAACACCGGGGAGCTGTTTTTT. Its translation: CAISRAGTGPNTGELFF.

Regarding this clone: The sample has other DNA sequences that encode this CDR3 too. The chain links TRBV5-1 to TRBJ1-3, with 9 bases aligning to TRBD1. Germline loops: CDR1 SGHRS, CDR2 YFSETQ. V dropped 4 bases and J dropped 4; count of bases not matched to a gene: 3. This CDR3 spans 14 amino acids. DNA of the CDR3: TGCGCCAGCAGCCCGGGGACAGGGGGAAACACCATATATTTT. Translation: CASSPGTGGNTIYF.

The V call is TRBV10-3, the J call TRBJ2-1; the D gene is possibly TRBD2 (5 bases). The CDR3 length is 16 residues. The germline gives CDR1 ENHRY, CDR2 SYGVKD. Trimming took off 11 bases at V and 2 bases at J, with 22 bases between the two ends. The CDR3 is CASQALASSTYNEQFF. Here the CDR3 DNA reads TGTGCCTCCCAGGCCCTCGCTAGCTCCACCTACAATGAGCAGTTCTTC.

V and J are TRBV27 and TRBJ2-7, with D maybe TRBD1 (6 bases). Germline V gene data show CDR1 as MNHEY and CDR2 as SMNVEV (reference sequence). The V and J ends lost 4 bases and 3 bases respectively, with 13 bases between them. The CDR3 contains 14 residues. The CDR3: CASSSPGVNYEQYF. The CDR3 coding sequence is TGTGCCAGCAGTTCCCCAGGGGTGAACTACGAGCAGTACTTC.

There are a few counts of this clone. The genes are TRBV3-1 (or the pseudogene TRBV3-2) and TRBJ1-2; D is unresolved. Trimming stripped 6 bases from V and 1 base from J, with 9 bases between. This CDR3 comprises 13 residues. The germline CDR1 and CDR2 sequences are LGHDT and YNNKEL (reference sequence). The CDR3 spells CASREASNYGYTF. CDR3 bases: TGTGCCAGCAGAGAGGCCAGTAACTATGGCTACACCTTC.

J is TRBJ2-3 and V is TRBV5-1; TRBD1 matches 8 bases. CDR1 SGHRS and CDR2 YFSETQ come from the germline V gene. This CDR3 is 16 amino acids long. After removal of 1 base from V and 0 bases from J, the junction contained 4 bases not matched to a gene. In DNA, the CDR3 is TGCGCCAGCAGCTTGTCCCGACAGGGGAGCACAGATACGCAGTATTTT. The encoded protein is CASSLSRQGSTDTQYF.

The chain has TRBV6-1 and TRBJ1-2, with 7 bases identical to TRBD1. V trimming: 2 bases; J trimming: 2 bases; junction bases outside the gene matches: 5. Germline CDR1 MNHNS, CDR2 SASEGT. The CDR3 totals 15 residues. CDR3 DNA: TGTGCCAGCAGTGAATGGACAGGACCCAACTATGGCTACACCTTC. The encoded protein is CASSEWTGPNYGYTF.

V is TRBV7-2 and J is TRBJ2-6; D not certain. The CDR3 has 16 residues. Germline V gene sequence: CDR1 SGHTA, CDR2 FQGNSA. Trimming stripped 5 bases from V and 0 bases from J, with 11 bases between. The CDR3: CASSARIHSGANVLTF. The CDR3 coding sequence is TGTGCCAGCAGCGCCAGGATACACTCTGGGGCCAACGTCCTGACTTTC.

V gene TRBV28 combines with J gene TRBJ1-3; 8 bases line up with TRBD1. The CDR3 contains 16 residues. CDR1 is MDHEN and CDR2 is SYDVKM in the germline V gene. V lost 4 bases and J lost 6; bases outside the gene matches: 11. For the CDR3, the DNA is TGTGCCAGCAGTTATCCCGCGGACAGGGTCGAAAACACCATATATTTT. This translates into CASSYPADRVENTIYF.

The rearrangement joins TRBV30 to TRBJ1-2, with D maybe TRBD1 (6 bases). The V end was cut by 5 bases, the J end by 4 bases, with 20 bases between. The CDR3 is 15 residues long. Per germline, CDR1 GTSNPN and CDR2 SVGIG (reference sequence). This CDR3 reads CAWAAKLGTSYGYTF. CDR3 in DNA: TGTGCCTGGGCGGCTAAACTCGGGACAAGCTATGGCTACACCTTC.

In nucleotides, the CDR3 is TGTGCCAGTACAAACGACGCAAGCGGGAGGATCGATGAGCAGTTCTTC. Residues: CASTNDASGRIDEQFF. The chain is built from TRBV19 and TRBJ2-1; 9 positions match TRBD2. This CDR3 has 16 residues. Germline V gene sequence: CDR1 LNHDA, CDR2 SQIVND (reference sequence). Trimming removed 7 bases from V and 8 bases from J; junction bases left unmatched: 15. Based on the CDR3 plus reference TRBV19 and TRBJ2-1, the full variable domain is DGGITQSPKYLFRKEGQNVTLSCEQNLNHDAMYWYRQDPGQGLRLIYYSQIVNDFQKGDIAEGYSVSREKKESFPLTVTSAQKNPTAFYLCASTNDASGRIDEQFFGPGTRLTVL.

V is TRBV24-1 and J is TRBJ2-1, with D maybe TRBD2 (5 bases). This CDR3 has 17 amino acids. The germline V gene encodes CDR1 KGHDR and CDR2 SFDVKD. Trimming took 7 bases from V and 0 from J, leaving 18 bases between them. As DNA, the CDR3 is TGTGCCACCAGCGCCCCGAGTAGCGAGCACTCCTACAATGAGCAGTTCTTC. Translation: CATSAPSSEHSYNEQFF.

V gene TRBV5-5 combines with J gene TRBJ2-1, with TRBD1 matching over 9 bases. Germline V gives CDR1 SGHKS, CDR2 YYEKEE (reference sequence). The CDR3 has 15 residues. With V trimmed by 4 bases and J by 8 bases, 10 bases remained unmatched. CDR3 coding DNA: TGTGCCAGCAGCCGTGAGGACAGGGGTGGATATGAGCAGTTCTTC. Protein: CASSREDRGGYEQFF.